This is a list of T cell receptor beta chains from one sample in a study of beta chain features in type 1 diabetes. Repertoires were generated with immunoSEQ multiplex PCR, while TCRdb's copy carries only in-frame clones and drops some. This sample carries 500,000 to 800,000 clones, 9.5% to 15% of them seen once, and the ten largest clones take 0.09% to 0.15%. The sample consisted of naive CD4+ T cells from blood. The receptors were gathered from a man aged 25 to 40 with type 1 diabetes. CDR3s include the opening cysteine and the closing phenylalanine or tryptophan. Each record gives: J gene, V gene, D gene, clone size, CDR3 protein. D genes are given only for firm matches. Some rows have no size entry. The others give once, few or many, or a class for an expanded clone.

TRBJ2-1	TRBV7-9	TRBD2	.	CASSSLGLAGSSYNEQFF
TRBJ1-4	TRBV2	.	.	CASSATPGEEKLFF
TRBJ2-1	TRBV13	.	.	CASSLLGTPHYNEQFF
TRBJ2-7	TRBV19	TRBD1	.	CASSRAPGTGYEQYF
TRBJ2-7	TRBV12-5	.	.	CASGLSGTNEQYF
TRBJ2-3	TRBV6-5	.	.	CASSTQGGTTQYF
TRBJ1-3	TRBV7-2	.	few	CASSQDSSSGNTIYF
TRBJ2-2	TRBV28	TRBD2	few	CASSRTSNTGELFF
TRBJ1-5	TRBV27	.	few	CASSPGAGQPQHF
TRBJ1-2	TRBV19	.	few	CASSIIENNYGYTF
TRBJ2-1	TRBV6-1	TRBD2	.	CASSGTSGGTSSYNEQFF
TRBJ1-5	TRBV7-6	TRBD1	.	CASSLTGTGREPQHF
TRBJ2-7	TRBV4-3	TRBD2	few	CASSQEAGAGEQYF
TRBJ2-1	TRBV7-2	.	few	CASSARVGNEQFF
TRBJ1-5	TRBV30	.	.	CAWSAEGPQPQHF
TRBJ2-3	TRBV9	.	.	CASSTTTDSPRAYF
TRBJ2-3	TRBV7-9	TRBD2	.	CASSLDSSGGYTDTQYF
TRBJ1-4	TRBV27	.	few	CASRLAGAGANNEKLFF
TRBJ1-4	TRBV5-1	TRBD1	.	CASSRRGGDEKLFF
TRBJ2-5	TRBV5-1	TRBD2	few	CASSLTSGGPQETQYF
TRBJ2-2	TRBV30	.	few	CAWTRDRSNTGELFF
TRBJ2-5	TRBV27	.	.	CASSSRRGETQYF
TRBJ2-3	TRBV10-3	TRBD2	few	CAISGRDGLGSSTDTQYF
TRBJ1-1	TRBV11-2	TRBD1	few	CASSRQGTEAFF
TRBJ1-5	TRBV7-2	TRBD1	few	CASSSGQGGYQPQHF
TRBJ1-5	TRBV19	.	.	CASSRPGHSSNQPQHF